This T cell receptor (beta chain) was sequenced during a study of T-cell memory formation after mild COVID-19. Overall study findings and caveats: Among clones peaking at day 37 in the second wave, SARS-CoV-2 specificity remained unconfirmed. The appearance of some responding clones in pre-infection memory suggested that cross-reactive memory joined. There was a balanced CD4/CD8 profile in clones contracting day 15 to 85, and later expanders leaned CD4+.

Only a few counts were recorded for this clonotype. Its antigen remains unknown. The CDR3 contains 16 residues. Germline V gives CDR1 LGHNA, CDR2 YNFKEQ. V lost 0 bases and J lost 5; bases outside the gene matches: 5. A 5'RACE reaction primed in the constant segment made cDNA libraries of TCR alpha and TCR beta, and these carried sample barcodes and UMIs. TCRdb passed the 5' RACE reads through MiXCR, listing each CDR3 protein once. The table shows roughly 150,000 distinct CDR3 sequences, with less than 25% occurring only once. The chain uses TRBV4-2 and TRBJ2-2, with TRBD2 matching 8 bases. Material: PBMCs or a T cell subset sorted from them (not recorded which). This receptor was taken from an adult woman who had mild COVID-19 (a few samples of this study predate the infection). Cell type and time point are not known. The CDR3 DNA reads TGTGCCAGCAGCCAAGATTGGAGCGGGAGTACCGGGGAGCTGTTTTTT. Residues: CASSQDWSGSTGELFF.